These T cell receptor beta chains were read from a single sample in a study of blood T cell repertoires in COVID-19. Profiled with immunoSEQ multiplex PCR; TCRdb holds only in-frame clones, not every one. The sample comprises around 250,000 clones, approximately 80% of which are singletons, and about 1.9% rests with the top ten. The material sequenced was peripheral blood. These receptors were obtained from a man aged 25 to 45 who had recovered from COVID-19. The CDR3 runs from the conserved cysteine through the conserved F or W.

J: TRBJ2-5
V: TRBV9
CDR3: CASTKTLGQDRETQYF

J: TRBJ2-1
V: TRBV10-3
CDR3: CAISDGGAGNEQFF

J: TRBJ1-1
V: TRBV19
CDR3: CASRPGQGARDTEAFF

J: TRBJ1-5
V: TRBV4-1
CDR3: CASSQEGWSNQPQHF

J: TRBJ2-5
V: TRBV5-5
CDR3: CASSLSDSYIQETQYF

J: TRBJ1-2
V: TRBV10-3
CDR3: CAIRPSGQTYGYTF

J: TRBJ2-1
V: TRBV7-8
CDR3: CASSLVFIAGGNNEQFF

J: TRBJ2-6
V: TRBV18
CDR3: CASSPPWGTGANVLTF

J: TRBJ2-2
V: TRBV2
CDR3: CASNERVNTGELFF

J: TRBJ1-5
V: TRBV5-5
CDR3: CASSLLGQPMMPQHF

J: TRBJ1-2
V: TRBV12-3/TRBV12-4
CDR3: CASSRRGGGGYTF

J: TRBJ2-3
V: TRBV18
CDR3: CASSEDYLSTDTQYF

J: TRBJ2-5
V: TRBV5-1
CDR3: CASSLSTTRETQYF

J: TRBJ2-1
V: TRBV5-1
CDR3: CASTRQGQYNEQFF

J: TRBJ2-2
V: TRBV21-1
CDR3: CASSKVIVPGTPLNTGELFF

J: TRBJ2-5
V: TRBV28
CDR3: CASSSSRGHQETQYF

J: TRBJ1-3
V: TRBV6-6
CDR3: CASSRTGGSGNTIYF

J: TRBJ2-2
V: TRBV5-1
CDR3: CASSLAGGPRRGGELFF

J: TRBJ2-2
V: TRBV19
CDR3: CASTGVYTGELFF

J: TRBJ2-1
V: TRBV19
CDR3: CASNLGTGPYNEQFF

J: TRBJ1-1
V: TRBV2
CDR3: CASTSRTGSNTEAFF

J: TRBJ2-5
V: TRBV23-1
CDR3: CASSQTGQARRGTQYF

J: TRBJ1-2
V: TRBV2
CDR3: CASSVRGMSDGYTF

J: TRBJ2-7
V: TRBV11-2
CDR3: CASSSDRAGGVYEQYF

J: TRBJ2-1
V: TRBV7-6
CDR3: CASSLGGRAFGNEQFF

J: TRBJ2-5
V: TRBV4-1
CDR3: CASSQEGAVQETQYF